Presented here are 13 T cell receptor beta chains from one specimen sequenced in a study of breast tumors, draining lymph nodes, adjacent tissues. Breast cancer patients provided tissue from their axillary draining lymph nodes. TCRdb reprocessed the multiplex PCR reads with MiXCR, giving one entry per CDR3 protein. The table includes fewer than 200,000 distinct CDR3 sequences, 30% to 35% detected once. Input material: axillary lymph node tissue. Receptors were obtained from a female donor with breast cancer. Some clones in this sample may be carry-over from other donors' samples.

The chain recombines TRBV7-9 with TRBJ2-2; no firm D call. V dropped 1 base and J dropped 7 bases, with 13 bases sitting between them. The CDR3 is made up of 15 amino acids. CDR1 is SEHNR and CDR2 is FQNEAQ in the germline V gene (reference sequence). CDR3 nucleotides: TGTGCCAGCAGCTTAGTTTCCGCATTGGGCGGGGAGCTGTTTTTT. Its protein is CASSLVSALGGELFF.

This clonotype was detected once. The V gene is TRBV24-1, the J gene TRBJ1-3; D may be TRBD1 (5 bases). Near its end, the DNA agrees better with TRBJ1-5, so the J call may be wrong. Germline CDR1 is KGHDR and CDR2 is SFDVKD. CDR3 length: 14 residues. CDR3: CATRERGPDQPQHF. The DNA for the CDR3 is TGTGCCACCAGGGAGAGGGGTCCGGATCAGCCCCAGCATTTT.

This clonotype has at least ten counts. The chain has TRBV5-5 and TRBJ2-1; 7 bases are shared with TRBD1. CDR1 SGHKS and CDR2 YYEKEE come from the germline V gene (reference sequence). V dropped 0 bases and J dropped 3; count of bases not matched to a gene: 3. CDR3 size: 15 residues. The CDR3 region has the DNA TGTGCCAGCAGCTTGGGAGGGACAGTCTACAATGAGCAGTTCTTC. It translates to CASSLGGTVYNEQFF.

At least ten counts were recorded for this clonotype. The chain links TRBV20-1 to TRBJ2-7, with 10 bases that match TRBD2. This CDR3 comprises 13 residues. Germline trimming cut 2 bases from V and 3 bases from J; bases unmatched to any gene: 1. Germline-derived CDR1 and CDR2 are DFQATT and SNEGSKA (reference sequence). This CDR3 reads CSARRTSGYEQYF. Written as DNA, the CDR3 is TGCAGTGCTAGAAGGACTAGCGGCTACGAGCAGTACTTC.

In its sample, this clonotype was seen a few times. V usage is TRBV6-1 and J usage is TRBJ2-5; D gene uncertain. The CDR3 is 14 amino acids. Trimming took 9 bases from V and 4 from J, leaving 18 bases between them. Germline V lookup: CDR1 MNHNS, CDR2 SASEGT. CDR3 in amino acids: CASPRPLGRETQYF. Written as DNA, the CDR3 is TGTGCCAGTCCGCGACCGTTAGGACGAGAGACCCAGTACTTC.

This clonotype was counted many times. The chain combines TRBV10-3 with TRBJ1-6; D remains unclear. Germline values: CDR1 ENHRY, CDR2 SYGVKD. V was pared by 6 bases and J by 16 bases, with 22 bases between. The CDR3 consists of 14 residues. CDR3 sequence (DNA): TGTGCCATCAGCGGCTGGGGAGTTGAAGGGCCTCTCCACTTT. Amino acid sequence: CAISGWGVEGPLHF.

The table lists this clonotype with many counts. The J gene is TRBJ2-7, the V gene TRBV4-3, with 8 bases fitting TRBD1. V shed 0 bases and J 0 bases; nucleotides not matched to a gene: 4. The CDR3 extends over 16 amino acids. Germline lookup yields CDR1 LGHNA and CDR2 YSLEER. CDR3 protein: CASSQDHRGSSYEQYF. In nucleotides, the CDR3 is TGCGCCAGCAGCCAAGATCACAGGGGGAGCTCCTACGAGCAGTACTTC.

The chain uses TRBV5-1 and TRBJ1-1, with 7 positions matching TRBD1. Germline-derived CDR1 and CDR2 are SGHRS and YFSETQ. V gave up 4 bases and J gave up 0 bases; unmatched junction bases: 6. CDR3 length equals 15 residues. CDR3 region: CASSLGQHMNTEAFF. CDR3 DNA sequence: TGCGCCAGCAGCCTGGGACAGCACATGAACACTGAAGCTTTCTTT.

A remark on this clonotype: Just one base apart from a much larger clone, this may be a read error. The conserved final phenylalanine or tryptophan is absent from the CDR3, which likely points to a read error. This sequence joins TRBV6-6 and TRBJ2-2; D is uncertain. Germline V gene data show CDR1 as MNHNY and CDR2 as SVGAGI (reference sequence). V gave up 10 bases and J gave up 0 bases, with 18 bases separating them. The CDR3 spans 16 residues. The CDR3 DNA is TGTGCCACTCTTCCCGAGGAACAGCCGAACACCGGGGAGCTGTTTCTT. Translation gives CATLPEEQPNTGELFL.

This clonotype was recorded at least ten times. The J gene is TRBJ2-7, the V gene TRBV11-3; D is unresolved. The CDR3 has 12 residues. The V gene lost 4 bases and the J gene lost 4 bases, with 8 bases spanning the gap. Germline-derived CDR1 and CDR2 are SGHNT and YENEEA. CDR3 residues: CASSSSGYEQYF. CDR3 nucleotides: TGTGCCAGCAGCTCGTCGGGTTACGAGCAGTACTTC.

The chain employs TRBV2 and TRBJ1-4, with 9 positions matching TRBD1. The V and J ends lost 6 bases and 5 bases, in that order; junction bases with no gene match: 4. This CDR3 comprises 14 residues. Germline CDR1 reads SNHLY; CDR2 reads FYNNEI. Here the CDR3 DNA reads TGTGCCAGCAGGGGGGACAGGGTCAATGAAAAACTGTTTTTT. Its translation: CASRGDRVNEKLFF.

This clonotype has a handful of counts. Mismatch with germline at one junction end may stem from a read error. The chain carries TRBV6-5 and TRBJ2-2; D remains ambiguous. CDR3 length: 17 residues. Germline V gives CDR1 MNHEY, CDR2 SVGAGI. The CDR3 DNA sequence: TGTGCCAGCAGTCACTCGTATATGCCAGAACGGGCCGGGGAGCTGTTTTTT. As protein: CASSHSYMPERAGELFF.

The chain links TRBV7-8 to TRBJ2-3; 12 positions match TRBD2. The CDR3 length is 17 residues. Germline loops: CDR1 SGHVS, CDR2 FQNEAQ. V shed 0 bases and J 3 bases; nucleotides not matched to a gene: 4. The CDR3 DNA is TGTGCCAGCAGCTTAGCCCTAGCGGGGGGGCAAACAGATACGCAGTATTTT. This gives the protein CASSLALAGGQTDTQYF.